Below, 18 T cell receptor beta chains from the same sample are listed, as sequenced in a study of blood T cell repertoires in COVID-19. Measured with immunoSEQ multiplex PCR; TCRdb has only the in-frame clones, and not every one. The sample consists of approximately 75,000 clones, roughly 84% of them appearing once. Material for sequencing was peripheral blood. Source of these receptors: a man between 25 and 39 years old with COVID-19, enrolled during active disease.

Only one count was recorded for this clone. This chain links TRBV7-3 with TRBJ2-1; D perhaps matches TRBD2 (6 bases). The CDR3 consists of 16 residues. V dropped 1 base and J dropped 4 bases, with 14 bases sitting between them. The V gene's germline CDR1 is SGHTA and CDR2 FQGTGA. Written as DNA, the CDR3 is TGTGCCAGCAGCTTAAGTGGTCCTAGCGCGTACAATGAGCAGTTCTTC. Amino acid sequence: CASSLSGPSAYNEQFF. Full variable domain (rest looked up from reference TRBV7-3 and TRBJ2-1): GAGVSQTPSNKVTEKGKYVELRCDPISGHTALYWYRQSLGQGPEFLIYFQGTGAADDSGLPNDRFFAVRPEGSVSTLKIQRTERGDSAVYLCASSLSGPSAYNEQFFGPGTRLTVL.

Here the CDR3 reads CASSPQGTSGSSYNEQFF. In nucleotides, the CDR3 is TGTGCCAGCAGTCCACAGGGGACTAGCGGGAGTTCCTACAATGAGCAGTTCTTC. V is TRBV5-6 and J is TRBJ2-1; 14 nucleotides agree with TRBD2. CDR1 is SGHDT, CDR2 YYEEEE, per germline. The CDR3 runs 18 residues. Trimming at V came to 5 bases and at J to 1 base, leaving 8 bases not matched to a gene. The variable domain in full, completed from reference TRBV5-6 and TRBJ2-1, reads DAGVTQSPTHLIKTRGQQVTLRCSPKSGHDTVSWYQQALGQGPQFIFQYYEEEERQRGNFPDRFSGHQFPNYSSELNVNALLLGDSALYLCASSPQGTSGSSYNEQFFGPGTRLTVL.

The chain joins TRBV15 to TRBJ2-1; TRBD2 agrees at 11 bases. The germline CDR1 and CDR2 sequences are LNHNV and YYDKDF (reference sequence). The CDR3 length is 16 residues. V lost 3 bases and J lost 5; bases outside the gene matches: 6. The CDR3 DNA reads as TGTGCCACCAGCAGGGTCCCTAGCGGGGGGAACAATGAGCAGTTCTTC. Its protein is CATSRVPSGGNNEQFF. The whole variable domain, filled in from reference TRBV15 and TRBJ2-1, reads DAMVIQNPRYQVTQFGKPVTLSCSQTLNHNVMYWYQQKSSQAPKLLFHYYDKDFNNEADTPDNFQSRRPNTSFCFLDIRSPGLGDTAMYLCATSRVPSGGNNEQFFGPGTRLTVL.

This clone has just one count. This rearrangement joins TRBV18 to TRBJ2-1; D ambiguous. This CDR3 spans 13 amino acids. V lost 3 bases and J lost 9, with 12 bases in between. Germline V gene sequence: CDR1 KGHSH, CDR2 LQKENI. The CDR3 DNA reads as TGTGCCAGCTCACCTCCTAGTCAACTTGAGCAGTTCTTC. As protein: CASSPPSQLEQFF.

The rearrangement uses TRBV14 and TRBJ2-7; the match to TRBD1 covers 9 bases. This CDR3 region has 15 residues. V lost 4 bases and J lost 3; bases outside the gene matches: 7. Germline lookup yields CDR1 SGHDN and CDR2 FVKESK. CDR3 bases: TGTGCCAGCAGCCGACAACAGGGGGCTAACTACGAGCAGTACTTC. This translates into CASSRQQGANYEQYF.

The V and J genes are TRBV12-3 or TRBV12-4 and TRBJ1-2; TRBD1 matches at 7 bases. This CDR3 is built from 13 residues. Trimming cost V 3 bases and J 4 bases; bases outside gene matches: 2. The CDR3 nucleotides are TGTGCCAGCAGTTTCAGGGGGAGCTATGGCTACACCTTC. As protein: CASSFRGSYGYTF.

The V and J genes are TRBV5-1 and TRBJ2-3; a possible D gene is TRBD1 (6 bases). The CDR3 spans 13 residues. The V end lost 6 bases, the J end lost 8 bases, and 16 bases lay between the germline ends. Germline V CDR1 and CDR2: SGHRS, YFSETQ. CDR3 DNA sequence: TGCGCCAGCACCCTACAGGGTGATCCTACGCAGTATTTT. It is translated as CASTLQGDPTQYF. Together with reference TRBV5-1 and TRBJ2-3, the CDR3 gives the full variable domain: KAGVTQTPRYLIKTRGQQVTLSCSPISGHRSVSWYQQTPGQGLQFLFEYFSETQRNKGNFPGRFSGRQFSNSRSEMNVSTLELGDSALYLCASTLQGDPTQYFGPGTRLTVL.

The V gene is TRBV5-6, the J gene TRBJ2-5, with 10 bases fitting TRBD2. Unmatched junction bases numbered 13, after V lost 5 bases and J lost 12 bases. Germline CDR1 SGHDT, CDR2 YYEEEE. The CDR3 totals 14 residues. The CDR3: CASSLPGGTSGKYF. DNA of the CDR3: TGTGCCAGCAGTCTACCGGGGGGTACTAGCGGGAAGTACTTC.

This chain joins TRBV3-1 (or the pseudogene TRBV3-2) and TRBJ2-6, with 8 bases that match TRBD1. This CDR3 contains 15 residues. The germline V gene has CDR1 LGHDT and CDR2 YNNKEL (reference sequence). J lost 9 bases, V lost 3 bases, and 7 bases had no gene match. The CDR3 loop reads CASSHPTGGFNVLTF. The CDR3 DNA reads as TGTGCCAGCAGCCACCCTACAGGGGGTTTCAACGTCCTGACTTTC.

The chain has TRBV5-4 and TRBJ2-3; tentative D call: TRBD2 (7 bases). Per germline, CDR1 SGHNT and CDR2 YYREEE (reference sequence). V shed 4 bases and J shed 4 bases, with 10 bases lying between them. This CDR3 is built from 13 residues. DNA for the CDR3: TGTGCCAGCAGCGGGGGGGGGCCAGATACGCAGTATTTT. Its protein product is CASSGGGPDTQYF.

This chain uses TRBV28 with TRBJ2-3, with 13 bases aligning to TRBD2. The CDR3 spans 15 residues. Losses at the gene ends were 10 bases for V and 1 base for J; bases not matched to a gene: 5. CDR1 and CDR2 (germline): MDHEN, SYDVKM. CDR3 amino acids: CATTGLAGRTDTQYF. The DNA for the CDR3 is TGTGCCACCACGGGACTAGCGGGACGCACAGATACGCAGTATTTT.

The J gene is TRBJ2-2, the V gene TRBV10-3, with 10 nucleotides matching TRBD2. The CDR3 is made up of 16 amino acids. CDR1 is ENHRY and CDR2 is SYGVKD in the germline V gene. J was trimmed by 4 bases and V by 4 bases; bases with no gene match: 6. For the CDR3, the DNA is TGTGCCATCAGTGGGGCTAGCGGGAGATCCACCGGGGAGCTGTTTTTT. Protein: CAISGASGRSTGELFF.

V is TRBV18 and J is TRBJ2-1, with 10 bases fitting TRBD2. Per the germline V gene, CDR1 is KGHSH and CDR2 is LQKENI. After removal of 3 bases from V and 5 bases from J, the junction contained 7 bases not matched to a gene. This CDR3 comprises 16 residues. The CDR3 sequence: CASSPTLAGGHNEQFF. The CDR3 DNA follows: TGTGCCAGCTCACCCACGTTAGCGGGAGGCCACAATGAGCAGTTCTTC.

The chain links TRBV3-1 (or the pseudogene TRBV3-2) to TRBJ1-5, with D hard to call. Germline loops: CDR1 LGHDT, CDR2 YNNKEL (reference sequence). The CDR3 spans 13 residues. With 2 bases removed from V and 5 bases from J, the gap between germline ends came to 7 bases. As DNA, the CDR3 is TGTGCCAGCAGCCAAAATCCCGATCAGCCCCAGCATTTT. Residues: CASSQNPDQPQHF.

The chain couples TRBV28 to TRBJ1-4; unclear D gene. Germline V gene lookup returns CDR1 MDHEN and CDR2 SYDVKM. V dropped 8 bases and J dropped 4 bases, with 5 bases sitting between them. This CDR3 has 11 amino acids. CDR3 region: CASGNNEKLFF. The DNA for the CDR3 is TGTGCCAGCGGCAATAATGAAAAACTGTTTTTT.

The CDR3 bases are TGTGCCAGCAGTCCCGGGGGTTATGGCTACACCTTC. Protein sequence: CASSPGGYGYTF. V and J are TRBV28 and TRBJ1-2; tentatively, D is TRBD1 (5 bases). The length of the CDR3 is 12 residues. Trimming left V 5 bases short and J 5 bases short, with 9 bases between. The germline gives CDR1 MDHEN, CDR2 SYDVKM.

The gene calls are TRBV3-1 (or the pseudogene TRBV3-2) and TRBJ2-7; D might be TRBD1 (6 bases). V lost 1 base, J lost 1 base, and 23 bases lay in between. CDR1 is LGHDT and CDR2 is YNNKEL in the germline V gene (reference sequence). The CDR3 contains 19 residues. The CDR3 here is CASSQAKIGAIQGSYEQYF. Here the CDR3 DNA reads TGTGCCAGCAGCCAAGCCAAGATAGGGGCAATACAGGGATCCTACGAGCAGTACTTC.

This clone was picked up one time. The chain is built from TRBV27 and TRBJ2-1; weak D call: TRBD2 (6 bases). The CDR3 covers 16 residues. V lost 4 bases and J 0 bases, leaving 13 bases between the germline ends. CDR1 and CDR2 from the germline V gene are MNHEY and SMNVEV (reference sequence). CDR3 residues: CASSSSGGSSYNEQFF. Written as DNA, the CDR3 is TGTGCCAGCAGTTCATCCGGGGGAAGCTCCTACAATGAGCAGTTCTTC.